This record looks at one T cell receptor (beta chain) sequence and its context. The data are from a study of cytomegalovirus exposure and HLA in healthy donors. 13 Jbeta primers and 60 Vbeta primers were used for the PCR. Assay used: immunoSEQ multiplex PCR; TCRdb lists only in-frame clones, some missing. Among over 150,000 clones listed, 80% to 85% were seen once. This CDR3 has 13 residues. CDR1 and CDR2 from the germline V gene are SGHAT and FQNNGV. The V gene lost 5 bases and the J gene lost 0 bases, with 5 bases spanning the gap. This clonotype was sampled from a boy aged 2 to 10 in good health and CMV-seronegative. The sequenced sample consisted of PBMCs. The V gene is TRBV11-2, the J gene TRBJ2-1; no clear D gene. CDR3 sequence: CASSPLSYNEQFF. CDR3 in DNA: TGTGCCAGCAGCCCTCTCTCCTACAATGAGCAGTTCTTC.